A selection of T cell receptor beta chains follows, all from one sample in a study of TIL therapy for anti-PD-1-resistant metastatic lung cancer. Repertoires were generated with immunoSEQ multiplex PCR, while TCRdb's copy carries only in-frame clones and drops some. The sample carries about 36,000 clones, less than 75% recorded once. The sample was blood, taken at baseline. The receptors were sampled from a person aged 25-80 years with non-small cell lung cancer. Both conserved end residues are part of each CDR3. Fields, in order: V gene, CDR3 protein.

V gene: TRBV7-2
CDR3 protein: CASSLDDVGGMTQYF

V gene: TRBV5-6
CDR3 protein: CASSFPGLVEAFF

V gene: TRBV27
CDR3 protein: CASSSGGGDTQYF

V gene: TRBV2
CDR3 protein: CASSLTGMNTEAFF

V gene: TRBV6-6
CDR3 protein: CASSPLDRGKNEQYF

V gene: TRBV4-2
CDR3 protein: CASSQPGNQEKLFF

V gene: TRBV27
CDR3 protein: CASSLSLQGAGETQYF

V gene: TRBV11-2
CDR3 protein: CASSDPGRRLFHTEAFF

V gene: TRBV5-1
CDR3 protein: CASSSRDTGELFF

V gene: TRBV5-1
CDR3 protein: CASAPPGTGEGYTF

V gene: TRBV5-4
CDR3 protein: CASRDLGTDTQYF

V gene: TRBV27
CDR3 protein: CASSYLDEQFF

V gene: TRBV19
CDR3 protein: CASRREKKADRGELFF

V gene: TRBV10-3
CDR3 protein: CAISEGRGGRNEQFF

V gene: TRBV5-6
CDR3 protein: CASSFTDRRKYGYTF

V gene: TRBV30
CDR3 protein: CAWSVRRGNEKLFF

V gene: TRBV5-1
CDR3 protein: CASSLGSYSLAGGTSYEQYF

V gene: TRBV6-1
CDR3 protein: CASTPQGYYEQYF

V gene: TRBV18
CDR3 protein: CASSPGREWNTEAFF

V gene: TRBV5-4
CDR3 protein: CASSLAGTANTEAFF

V gene: TRBV7-9
CDR3 protein: CASSLPRHGDTEAFF

V gene: TRBV11-2
CDR3 protein: CASSPLAGGRETQYF

V gene: TRBV27
CDR3 protein: CASSQSTGGADTQYF

V gene: TRBV19
CDR3 protein: CASSYSSSGVYEQYF

V gene: TRBV29-1
CDR3 protein: CSVTGATYEQYF

V gene: TRBV5-6
CDR3 protein: CASSLGQGTQPQHF

V gene: TRBV7-3
CDR3 protein: CASSSPSLAGGPEEQYF

V gene: TRBV28
CDR3 protein: CASSHNPAGPYNEQFF

V gene: TRBV29-1
CDR3 protein: CSVEGGELSQYF

V gene: TRBV28
CDR3 protein: CASSWTEINEKLFF

V gene: TRBV7-2
CDR3 protein: CASRVLAATGGEQFF

V gene: TRBV4-3
CDR3 protein: CASSQEGRTYEQYF

V gene: TRBV28
CDR3 protein: CAVGRGTEAFF

V gene: TRBV7-2
CDR3 protein: CASGTSQETQYF

V gene: TRBV5-1
CDR3 protein: CASSWGDRDYEKLFF

V gene: TRBV29-1
CDR3 protein: CSAHDGFNEKLFF

V gene: TRBV7-2
CDR3 protein: CASSLARQGGDYGYTF